This T cell receptor (beta chain) was identified during a study of T cells in Graves' hyperthyroidism and ophthalmopathy (dated by TCRdb to between 2019 and 2020). Turning to the overall study: Peripheral blood samples were taken at initial diagnosis, before any treatment was given. To identify TCR V-J signatures that set the groups apart, the researchers used a discovery cohort of 90 to 100 patients, made up of 40 to 45 with Graves' ophthalmopathy and about 60 with stable Graves' hyperthyroidism. Prospective prediction of ophthalmopathy was tested in an independent validation cohort of 18 hyperthyroidism patients and roughly 16 patients who later progressed to ophthalmopathy. The roughly 90 discovery patients were divided at random into training and test sets in a 7:3 ratio. TCR Vbeta CDR3 sequencing of approximately 140 peripheral blood samples (43 ophthalmopathy, some 75 hyperthyroidism and about 17 progressor patients) is reported in the paper. Following sampling, methimazole starting at 30 mg daily was given to hyperthyroidism patients, and high-dose intravenous methylprednisolone was given to ophthalmopathy patients. In addition, the study compared T-cell repertoires in thyroid tissue and in blood from about 6 Graves' hyperthyroidism patients.

On the study overall, not on this receptor specifically: No statistical method was used to set the sample size in advance, and investigators knew the group allocation. In cross-validation, a model built on a 13 V-J signature told ophthalmopathy apart from stable hyperthyroidism with about 90% sensitivity and roughly 83% specificity, and in testing the same model reached 80%/75%. Most expanded thyroid clonotypes (frequency above 0.001) were also found in blood, which suggests that blood repertoires may mirror thyroid immune responses. In validation, the model predicted progression to ophthalmopathy a median of 6.5 months before onset, with around 70% sensitivity and almost 75% specificity.

Trimming takes 3 bases from V and 6 bases from J, and the germline ends sit 15 bases apart. Taken from cysteine to phenylalanine, the CDR3 has 14 residues. Only the CDR3 region is kept as DNA, spanning 42 bases read in frame from base 1. The germline V gene gives CDR1 as SGHDN and CDR2 as FVKESK. This clonotype appeared many times. The clone's antigen remains unknown. Base qualities are not provided; no much larger clone lies one nucleotide away. The hyperthyroidism patients were between 18 and 65 years old and newly diagnosed, with a disease duration of less than 2 months. Patients with uncontrolled infections, other autoimmune diseases, pregnancy or lactation were excluded. Diagnoses were established on the basis of clinical symptoms, serum thyroxine and TRAb, thyroid ultrasound, and orbital computed tomography. Blood from progressor patients was collected at the time of first diagnosis with hyperthyroidism, before any ophthalmopathy symptoms had appeared. PBMCs were separated from roughly 10 ml of fresh peripheral blood using Ficoll-Paque density gradient centrifugation. Progressor patients were first diagnosed with Graves' hyperthyroidism and then developed ophthalmopathy during follow-up. Trizol reagent was used to extract total RNA, and RNA quality was then checked on an Agilent 2100 Bioanalyzer.

The TCR beta CDR3 regions were amplified from the RNA transcripts. The TCR CDR3 was subjected to a first round of RT-PCR using the HTBI primer set and the Qiagen OneStep RT-PCR kit. Libraries were constructed in a second round of multiplex PCR, after which size selection and purification were carried out. Sequencing of the libraries was done on an Illumina HiSeq2000 using paired-end 100 bp reads. The source study handled its data this way. Raw data were processed with SOAPnuke, discarding reads with adapters, uncalled bases, mean Phred below 15, or no exact constant-primer or identifier match. High-quality paired reads were merged using COPE v1.2.5, and each unique nucleotide sequence was defined as a clonotype. MiTCR v1.1 was used to align the clonotypes against IMGT TRBV, TRBD and TRBJ reference segments. Analysis was restricted to V-J combinations with a frequency above 0.0001, which covered roughly 99% of repertoires. A TCS score was defined as the ratio of F50 (clonal expansion) to E x V (chaos), with BLOSUM62-based TCRdist applied between CDR3 peptides within each V-J. Welch's t-statistics and random forest reduced fewer than 600 V-J features to some 14, which were used in a naive Bayes classifier (R e1071). In-frame beta chains were kept once TCRdb had trimmed the public reads at Q25 with fastp and called clones with MiXCR. CDR3 protein sequences are deduplicated, and each keeps its most common genes and DNA. Here the V and J calls rest on TCRdb's processing, not on the authors' analysis. The sample contains roughly 300,000 distinct CDR3 sequences, 25% of them found a single time. Approximately 30% of the sample rests with the top ten.

This TCR came from a man in his forties with Graves' hyperthyroidism that later progressed to Graves' ophthalmopathy. Recombination joined TRBV14 with TRBJ2-7, with TRBD2 as a weak D call on 5 bases. The sequencing input was blood. The CDR3 amino acid sequence is: CASSHRSPRGEQYF. The sequence in DNA is TGTGCCAGCAGCCATAGGTCCCCCCGGGGCGAGCAGTACTTC. The full variable domain, with segments outside the CDR3 supplied by the reference TRBV14 and TRBJ2-7 proteins, appears as EAGVTQFPSHSVIEKGQTVTLRCDPISGHDNLYWYRRVMGKEIKFLLHFVKESKQDESGMPNNRFLAERTGGTYSTLKVQPAELEDSGVYFCASSHRSPRGEQYFGPGTRLTVT.